This T cell receptor beta chain emerged from a study of regulatory T cells in long-lasting Graves disease. Ten or more counts support this clonotype. This sample's time point: newly diagnosed GD, antithyroid drugs for less than 3 months. Preparation of the TCR library used RNA extracted from PBMCs. Between the trimmed V and J ends, which lost 0 bases and 7 bases, there was a span of 20 bases. This CDR3 comprises 16 residues. Germline CDR1 SGHRS, CDR2 YFSETQ. CDR3-region Arm-PCR and iRepertoire HTBI primers produced the TCR beta libraries. TCRdb reanalysed the multiplex PCR reads using MiXCR and keeps one entry per CDR3 protein. The sample lists 600,000 to 650,000 distinct CDR3 sequences, approximately 15% occurring once. This sample also belongs to another study, concerning T cells in Graves' hyperthyroidism and ophthalmopathy.

This sequence joins TRBV5-1 and TRBJ2-7, with a weak D call TRBD2 (6 bases). This TCR was sampled from a woman in her 30s with Graves disease. The sequences come from peripheral blood mononuclear cells (PBMCs), collected at new diagnosis, from a patient treated with antithyroid drugs. The CDR3 spells CASSLAGAGPSREQYF. In DNA form, the CDR3 reads TGCGCCAGCAGCTTGGCCGGGGCGGGGCCCTCGAGGGAGCAGTACTTC.